A single sample is the source of the 3 T cell receptor beta chains below, sequenced in a study of blood T cell repertoires in COVID-19. This table comes from immunoSEQ multiplex PCR, and its TCRdb copy is limited to in-frame clones, with some not included. The top ten clones hold around 4.9% of a sample with tens of thousands of clones, 80% to 90% of them seen once. Material for sequencing was peripheral blood. These receptors originate from a woman aged 50 to 60 with active COVID-19.

This clone was recorded once. The chain employs TRBV3-1 (or the pseudogene TRBV3-2) and TRBJ1-2; D gene unclear. Trimming left V 0 bases short and J 1 base short, with 15 bases between. The length of the CDR3 is 17 residues. Looked up from germline, CDR1 is LGHDT and CDR2 is YNNKEL (reference sequence). CDR3 in DNA: TGTGCCAGCAGCCAAGATGGATGGCAGGCGTTTAACTATGGCTACACCTTC. This codes for CASSQDGWQAFNYGYTF.

The chain is built from TRBV24-1 and TRBJ2-2, with D possibly TRBD1 on 6 matching bases. V was pared by 3 bases and J by 9 bases, with 13 bases between. Looked up from germline, CDR1 is KGHDR and CDR2 is SFDVKD. This CDR3 region has 14 residues. DNA of the CDR3: TGTGCCACCAGTGATCCACAGGGTCGGCGGGAGCTGTTTTTT. It translates to CATSDPQGRRELFF.

This chain connects TRBV19 to TRBJ1-2; unclear D gene. The CDR3 contains 11 residues. Looked up from germline, CDR1 is LNHDA and CDR2 is SQIVND (reference sequence). Trimming took 8 bases from V and 5 from J, leaving 9 bases between them. In DNA, the CDR3 is TGTGCCAGTTCCGGTCTATATGGCTACACCTTC. Its translation: CASSGLYGYTF.